This T cell receptor (beta chain) comes out of a study of blood T cell repertoires in COVID-19. Study as a whole: The United States, Italy and Spain provided the acute and convalescent COVID-19 samples. T cells, B-cell-depleted T cells, or PBMCs provided the cDNA or gDNA that served as material.

Original processing notes: Quantification of nucleated cells was approximated via reference gene primer amplification. The protocol was immunoSEQ multiplex PCR, while the TCRdb copy is restricted to in-frame clones and leaves out a portion. That table is the source of V, J and clone size, and D and trimming were worked out from the DNA. The data contain some 180,000 clones, nearly 90% of them seen just once; the ten biggest clones take up 20% to 25%. This CDR3 is 16 amino acids long. Germline CDR1 reads MNHNS; CDR2 reads SASEGT. The V end was cut by 4 bases, the J end by 3 bases, with 16 bases between.

The receptor comes from a man aged 55 to 69 with active or convalescent COVID-19. The J gene is TRBJ1-5, the V gene TRBV6-1; D may be TRBD1 (6 bases). Sequencing input: peripheral blood. The CDR3 sequence: CASSAAGGSLNQPQHF. CDR3 sequence (DNA): TGTGCCAGCAGTGCCGCGGGGGGCTCCCTCAATCAGCCCCAGCATTTT.